What follows are 28 T cell receptor beta chains derived from one specimen sequenced in a study of blood T cell repertoires in COVID-19 (dated by TCRdb to about 2020). Library construction relied on the immunoSEQ multiplex PCR assay. Entries here come from immuneACCESS through TCRdb and include only in-frame sequences with V and J called. Some clones fail to appear in such tables; in the studies checked, an unresolved V gene covers under half of the shortfall, and the cause of the remainder is unknown. This sample comprises under 150,000 clones, roughly nine tenths of them detected only once. Jointly, the top ten make up roughly 4.8% of the sample. The sequenced material came from peripheral blood. All receptors come from a man between 60 and 70 years old with COVID-19, enrolled during active disease.

The gene calls are TRBV3-1 (or the pseudogene TRBV3-2) and TRBJ2-5; 11 bases map to TRBD1. Germline CDR1 and CDR2: LGHDT and YNNKEL (reference sequence). V shed 0 bases and J 5 bases; nucleotides not matched to a gene: 5. This CDR3 spans 16 amino acids. CDR3: CASSQDLDRGRETQYF. In nucleotides, the CDR3 is TGTGCCAGCAGCCAAGATCTGGACAGGGGGCGGGAGACCCAGTACTTC.

As concerns this clone: Other DNA sequences of this sample code for an identical CDR3. V is TRBV18 and J is TRBJ2-3; 14 bases match TRBD2. V lost 3 bases, J lost 3 bases, and 2 bases stayed unmatched. CDR1 is KGHSH and CDR2 is LQKENI in the germline V gene. There are 16 residues in the CDR3. CDR3 DNA sequence: TGTGCCAGCTCACCCGGGACTAGCGGGAGAACAGATACGCAGTATTTT. It codes for CASSPGTSGRTDTQYF. Full variable domain (remainder filled in from reference TRBV18 and TRBJ2-3): NAGVMQNPRHLVRRRGQEARLRCSPMKGHSHVYWYRQLPEEGLKFMVYLQKENIIDESGMPKERFSAEFPKEGPSILRIQQVVRGDSAAYFCASSPGTSGRTDTQYFGPGTRLTVL.

The count of this clone is one. The V call is TRBV24-1, the J call TRBJ2-3; 8 bases align to TRBD1. With 6 bases clipped from V and 2 bases from J, the junction kept 9 bases outside the gene matches. In germline, CDR1 is KGHDR, CDR2 SFDVKD. This CDR3 has 16 amino acids. This CDR3 is CATSLPGQDFTDTQYF. The CDR3 DNA is TGTGCCACCAGTCTTCCGGGACAGGATTTCACAGATACGCAGTATTTT.

CDR3 sequence: CASSPPSRLTGELFF. The DNA for the CDR3 is TGTGCCAGCAGCCCCCCTAGCCGACTCACCGGGGAGCTGTTTTTT. This chain links TRBV7-8 with TRBJ2-2; D may be TRBD2 (5 bases). Germline V CDR1 and CDR2: SGHVS, FQNEAQ. Trimming stripped 5 bases from V and 4 bases from J, with 14 bases between. The CDR3 spans 15 residues.

V is TRBV19 and J is TRBJ2-1, with 9 nucleotides matching TRBD2. Germline trimming cut 8 bases from V and 2 bases from J; bases unmatched to any gene: 4. The CDR3 has 14 amino acids. CDR1 LNHDA and CDR2 SQIVND come from the germline V gene (reference sequence). For the CDR3, the DNA is TGTGCCAGTTCAGCGGGAGGCCCCTACAATGAGCAGTTCTTC. Protein product: CASSAGGPYNEQFF.

The chain links TRBV2 to TRBJ2-3; 9 positions agree with TRBD2. The CDR3 contains 15 residues. With 6 bases clipped from V and 2 bases from J, the junction kept 6 bases outside the gene matches. Germline V gene lookup returns CDR1 SNHLY and CDR2 FYNNEI. The CDR3 loop is CASRPTSGPTDTQYF. CDR3 DNA sequence: TGTGCCAGCAGACCGACTAGCGGTCCCACAGATACGCAGTATTTT.

The chain joins TRBV30 to TRBJ2-1; a possible D gene is TRBD2 (6 bases). This CDR3 region has 14 residues. CDR1 is GTSNPN, CDR2 SVGIG, per germline (reference sequence). V was cut by 0 bases and J by 6 bases, with 12 bases left in between. CDR3 in amino acids: CAWSVLALGNEQFF. The CDR3 nucleotides are TGTGCCTGGAGTGTACTAGCACTGGGCAATGAGCAGTTCTTC.

This clone appeared a single time. This chain connects TRBV11-2 to TRBJ2-6, with D possibly TRBD1 on 6 matching bases. CDR1 and CDR2 (germline): SGHAT, FQNNGV. Trimming pared 2 bases from V and 2 bases from J, leaving 10 bases between. The length of the CDR3 is 16 residues. The CDR3 protein is CASSLLSGAGANVLTF. The DNA for the CDR3 is TGTGCCAGCAGCTTACTCTCAGGGGCTGGGGCCAACGTCCTGACTTTC.

The chain links TRBV3-1 (or the pseudogene TRBV3-2) to TRBJ2-3; 10 bases are a match to TRBD1. The V segment lost 2 bases and the J segment 2 bases; nucleotides outside the gene matches: 10. The CDR3 is 18 amino acids. Germline V lookup: CDR1 LGHDT, CDR2 YNNKEL (reference sequence). For the CDR3, the DNA is TGTGCCAGCAGCCAAATGCCTTGGGACAGGGGATCCACAGATACGCAGTATTTT. Residues: CASSQMPWDRGSTDTQYF.

The chain recombines TRBV24-1 with TRBJ2-7; 7 positions agree with TRBD1. J gave up 2 bases and V 2 bases, and 5 bases lay outside the gene matches. Germline V lookup: CDR1 KGHDR, CDR2 SFDVKD. This CDR3 spans 15 amino acids. DNA of the CDR3: TGTGCCACCAGTGATTCCGGGACAGAAACCTACGAGCAGTACTTC. The encoded protein is CATSDSGTETYEQYF.

This clone has more than one count but fewer than ten. The chain joins TRBV7-6 to TRBJ2-3, with D possibly matching TRBD1 (6 bases). The V gene lost 4 bases and the J gene lost 1 base, with 15 bases spanning the gap. Germline V gene sequence: CDR1 SGHVS, CDR2 FNYEAQ. This CDR3 spans 16 amino acids. The CDR3 loop reads CASSSRGDIGTDTQYF. CDR3 bases: TGTGCCAGCAGCTCAAGAGGGGACATTGGCACAGATACGCAGTATTTT.

This clone was detected once. The chain combines TRBV4-3 with TRBJ1-1, with TRBD1 matching over 7 bases. The germline gives CDR1 LGHNA, CDR2 YSLEER. This CDR3 comprises 14 residues. Trimming cost V 3 bases and J 10 bases; bases outside gene matches: 11. The CDR3 region has the DNA TGCGCCAGCAGCCAGACGGGACAGTCCTTGTTAGCTTTCTTT. Translation gives CASSQTGQSLLAFF.

The chain recombines TRBV5-6 with TRBJ2-5, with a tentative D call TRBD1 (5 bases). The CDR3 is 15 amino acids. Germline CDR1 is SGHDT and CDR2 is YYEEEE. V gave up 2 bases and J gave up 1 base, with 12 bases separating them. CDR3 coding DNA: TGTGCCAGCAGCTTAGGTGGGGCATCCCAAGAGACCCAGTACTTC. It codes for CASSLGGASQETQYF.

The chain employs TRBV2 and TRBJ2-7; 7 positions match TRBD1. V lost 6 bases to trimming and J lost 4 bases; unmatched junction nucleotides: 12. This CDR3 comprises 15 residues. From germline, CDR1 is SNHLY and CDR2 FYNNEI. CDR3 in amino acids: CASSEGQPALYEQYF. In DNA, the CDR3 is TGTGCCAGCAGCGAGGGACAGCCCGCTCTGTACGAGCAGTACTTC.

Written as DNA, the CDR3 is TGTGCCAGCAGCTCATCACTGGACAGGTCTTATGGCTACACCTTC. Amino acids: CASSSSLDRSYGYTF. The rearrangement links TRBV5-5 to TRBJ1-2, with 7 nucleotides matching TRBD1. Looked up from germline, CDR1 is SGHKS and CDR2 is YYEKEE (reference sequence). V was clipped by 3 bases and J by 5 bases; unmatched bases: 10. This CDR3 has 15 amino acids.

This chain joins TRBV19 and TRBJ2-7, with 9 bases matching TRBD1. Looked up from germline, CDR1 is LNHDA and CDR2 is SQIVND (reference sequence). With V trimmed by 5 bases and J by 3 bases, 8 bases remained unmatched. The CDR3 is 15 residues long. CDR3 in amino acids: CASSRTGVMFYEQYF. The DNA for the CDR3 is TGTGCCAGTAGTCGGACAGGGGTAATGTTCTACGAGCAGTACTTC.

The chain recombines TRBV6-1 with TRBJ2-7, with 10 bases lining up with TRBD1. CDR3 length equals 13 residues. Germline CDR1 reads MNHNS; CDR2 reads SASEGT. V trimming: 3 bases; J trimming: 7 bases; junction bases outside the gene matches: 3. Here the CDR3 DNA reads TGTGCCAGCAGTGAGGACAGGGGGACAGAGCAGTACTTC. Its translation is CASSEDRGTEQYF.

The rearrangement uses TRBV5-1 and TRBJ2-3; 7 bases line up with TRBD2. The germline V gene encodes CDR1 SGHRS and CDR2 YFSETQ. CDR3 size: 15 residues. J gave up 2 bases and V 0 bases, and 3 bases lay outside the gene matches. CDR3 coding DNA: TGCGCCAGCAGCTTGGCGGGGGGACTCACAGATACGCAGTATTTT. Its protein is CASSLAGGLTDTQYF.

This chain joins TRBV18 and TRBJ2-3; perhaps TRBD1 as D (5 bases). This CDR3 spans 16 amino acids. Trimming took off 2 bases at V and 2 bases at J, with 14 bases between the two ends. The germline V gene encodes CDR1 KGHSH and CDR2 LQKENI. The CDR3 region has the DNA TGTGCCAGCTCACCAATAGGTAGGGGAATCACAGATACGCAGTATTTT. Protein: CASSPIGRGITDTQYF.

The gene calls are TRBV30 and TRBJ1-1; weak D call: TRBD1 (6 bases). The CDR3 runs 13 residues. CDR1 is GTSNPN, CDR2 SVGIG, per germline (reference sequence). V dropped 5 bases and J dropped 7 bases, with 17 bases sitting between them. The CDR3 DNA sequence: TGTGCCTGGGAAAGGGTTGAACAGGGTGAAGCTTTCTTT. Residues: CAWERVEQGEAFF.

This sequence joins TRBV4-1 and TRBJ1-1, with no clear D. Trimming took 3 bases from V and 6 from J, leaving 17 bases between them. The CDR3 covers 15 residues. The germline gives CDR1 MGHRA, CDR2 YSYEKL. In DNA, the CDR3 is TGCGCCAGCAGCCACCCTGGGAGGGAGAATGCTGAAGCTTTCTTT. Protein product: CASSHPGRENAEAFF.

The rearrangement uses TRBV9 and TRBJ2-7; D not resolved. The CDR3 length is 14 residues. Germline CDR1 is SGDLS and CDR2 is YYNGEE. V lost 0 bases and J lost 0, with 7 bases in between. The CDR3 protein is CASSVDSSSYEQYF. The CDR3 DNA follows: TGTGCCAGCAGCGTAGATAGCAGCTCCTACGAGCAGTACTTC.

The chain has TRBV7-3 and TRBJ1-1, with TRBD1 identical over 9 bases. V was clipped by 4 bases and J by 4 bases; unmatched bases: 4. The V gene's germline CDR1 is SGHTA and CDR2 FQGTGA. This CDR3 has 14 amino acids. The DNA for the CDR3 is TGTGCCAGCAGCTGGGGACAGGGTGCCACTGAAGCTTTCTTT. As protein: CASSWGQGATEAFF.

This chain links TRBV9 with TRBJ2-5; D is possibly TRBD2 (5 bases). Germline V gene sequence: CDR1 SGDLS, CDR2 YYNGEE. V gave up 2 bases and J gave up 4 bases, with 15 bases separating them. This CDR3 is built from 15 residues. The CDR3 is CASSVRSGSRETQYF. The CDR3 region has the DNA TGTGCCAGCAGCGTCCGTAGTGGGAGCAGAGAGACCCAGTACTTC.

Only one count was recorded for this clone. This chain joins TRBV19 and TRBJ1-4; 8 bases match TRBD1. V lost 5 bases to trimming and J lost 7 bases; unmatched junction nucleotides: 9. The length of the CDR3 is 15 residues. CDR1 is LNHDA and CDR2 is SQIVND in the germline V gene (reference sequence). The CDR3: CASSAGTGGGEKLFF. Here the CDR3 DNA reads TGTGCCAGTAGTGCCGGGACAGGCGGTGGTGAAAAACTGTTTTTT.

This chain uses TRBV5-1 with TRBJ2-7, with 8 bases lining up with TRBD1. The germline CDR1 and CDR2 sequences are SGHRS and YFSETQ. The ends lost 1 base at V and 4 bases at J; junction bases unmatched: 7. CDR3 length: 15 residues. The CDR3 spells CASSLNTGGPYEQYF. The DNA of the CDR3 is TGCGCCAGCAGCTTGAATACAGGGGGACCGTACGAGCAGTACTTC.

A few counts support this clone. V and J are TRBV3-1 (or the pseudogene TRBV3-2) and TRBJ2-1, with D tentatively TRBD2 (5 bases). The germline V gene has CDR1 LGHDT and CDR2 YNNKEL (reference sequence). The CDR3 runs to 14 residues. Trimming stripped 0 bases from V and 13 bases from J, with 16 bases between. The CDR3 region is CASSQDQRRGPQFF. The CDR3 nucleotides read TGTGCCAGCAGCCAAGATCAAAGGAGAGGGCCCCAGTTCTTC.

The rearrangement joins TRBV7-2 to TRBJ1-4, with 9 bases that match TRBD1. After removal of 5 bases from V and 2 bases from J, the junction contained 3 bases not matched to a gene. Looked up from germline, CDR1 is SGHTA and CDR2 is FQGNSA. The CDR3 runs to 15 residues. Here the CDR3 reads CASSAQGATNEKLFF. DNA for the CDR3: TGTGCCAGCAGCGCACAGGGGGCTACTAATGAAAAACTGTTTTTT.